This T cell receptor (beta chain) was found in a study of T-cell memory formation after mild COVID-19. Turning to the study itself: Most TCR clusters belonged to a single donor. Findings and caveats of the study: The main location of contracting CD4+ clones was CM and EM, and that of contracting CD8+ clones was EMRA. Clones that shrank (day 15 to 85) were balanced CD4/CD8, whereas later expanders leaned CD4+.

The authors produced TCR alpha and TCR beta cDNA libraries with sample barcodes and UMIs by 5'RACE using constant-segment primers. TCRdb re-analysed the 5' RACE reads in MiXCR, keeping a single row per CDR3 protein. The data show 250,000 to 300,000 distinct CDR3 sequences, under 20% seen once. This clonotype was counted many times. As yet, its antigen is unknown. This sequence originates from a man aged 18 to 29 who had mild COVID-19 (a few samples of this study predate the infection). Cell type and time point are not known. The sample comprised PBMCs or a T cell subset sorted from them (not recorded which).

The CDR3 DNA reads as TGCGCCAGCAGCCAAGATAGCCACCCGAGCACAGATACGCAGTATTTT. Encoded protein: CASSQDSHPSTDTQYF. The chain is built from TRBV4-1 and TRBJ2-3, with unresolved D. Per germline, CDR1 MGHRA and CDR2 YSYEKL. The CDR3 totals 16 residues. V gave up 0 bases and J gave up 0 bases, with 10 bases separating them.